These 7 T cell receptor beta chains share one sample of origin, sequenced in a study of T cell responses to AZD1222 COVID-19 vaccine. Measured with immunoSEQ multiplex PCR; TCRdb has only the in-frame clones, and not every one. In the table there are just under 90,000 clones, about 88% of which are singletons. Sample: peripheral blood, taken 28 days after the second AZD1222 dose. The origin of the receptors is an adult who received the AZD1222 COVID-19 vaccine.

The chain employs TRBV7-8 and TRBJ2-7; TRBD2 is a possible D gene (5 bases). The CDR3 covers 12 residues. The V end lost 5 bases, the J end lost 7 bases, and 12 bases lay between the germline ends. Germline V gene lookup returns CDR1 SGHVS and CDR2 FQNEAQ. The CDR3 region has the DNA TGTGCCAGCAGCCCGGGGTCGGGGGAGCAGTACTTC. This gives the protein CASSPGSGEQYF.

The chain has TRBV10-3 and TRBJ2-5; 8 bases agree with TRBD2. Germline-derived CDR1 and CDR2 are ENHRY and SYGVKD. The CDR3 has 13 amino acids. Unmatched junction bases numbered 0, after V lost 4 bases and J lost 2 bases. The CDR3 sequence: CAISVAGQETQYF. In DNA form, the CDR3 reads TGTGCCATCAGTGTAGCGGGGCAAGAGACCCAGTACTTC.

The rearrangement links TRBV2 to TRBJ1-2; 9 nucleotides align to TRBD1. The CDR3 loop spans 13 amino acids. After removal of 6 bases from V and 4 bases from J, the junction contained 3 bases not matched to a gene. Germline CDR1 is SNHLY and CDR2 is FYNNEI. The DNA for the CDR3 is TGTGCCAGCAGGACAGGGGGAATCTATGGCTACACCTTC. Its protein product is CASRTGGIYGYTF.

The chain links TRBV6-1 to TRBJ2-7; D gene ambiguous. The CDR3 is 15 amino acids. Trimming took off 0 bases at V and 2 bases at J, with 11 bases between the two ends. Germline V gene sequence: CDR1 MNHNS, CDR2 SASEGT. CDR3 in amino acids: CASSEANRIPYEQYF. The CDR3, as DNA: TGTGCCAGCAGTGAAGCGAACAGAATACCCTACGAGCAGTACTTC.

CDR3 region: CASSPAEVVKTQYF. CDR3 in DNA: TGTGCCAGCAGCCCCGCAGAGGTAGTGAAGACCCAGTACTTC. The chain uses TRBV7-6 and TRBJ2-5; D not certain. This CDR3 has 14 residues. Germline-derived CDR1 and CDR2 are SGHVS and FNYEAQ. Trimming removed 5 bases from V and 6 bases from J, with 16 bases in between.

The V call is TRBV7-9, the J call TRBJ1-2; D is unresolved. V was shortened by 5 bases and J by 5 bases, with 15 bases between the two germline ends. This CDR3 spans 14 amino acids. Germline lookup yields CDR1 SEHNR and CDR2 FQNEAQ (reference sequence). CDR3 in amino acids: CASSPLEWLYGYTF. DNA of the CDR3: TGTGCCAGCAGCCCCCTGGAGTGGCTTTATGGCTACACCTTC.

This chain joins TRBV7-3 and TRBJ2-1; possibly TRBD1 for D (7 bases). V was clipped by 4 bases and J by 7 bases, with 14 bases between them. The length of the CDR3 is 14 residues. Germline CDR1 SGHTA, CDR2 FQGTGA. The CDR3 nucleotides are TGTGCCAGCAGCTCCCAGACAGGGAGGAATGAGCAGTTCTTC. Translation gives CASSSQTGRNEQFF. The variable domain in full, completed from reference TRBV7-3 and TRBJ2-1, reads GAGVSQTPSNKVTEKGKYVELRCDPISGHTALYWYRQSLGQGPEFLIYFQGTGAADDSGLPNDRFFAVRPEGSVSTLKIQRTERGDSAVYLCASSSQTGRNEQFFGPGTRLTVL.